The 16 T cell receptor beta chains reported below all come from one sample, sequenced in a study of cytotoxic CD8 clonotypes in ibrutinib-treated CLL. The protocol was immunoSEQ multiplex PCR, while the TCRdb copy is restricted to in-frame clones and leaves out a portion. The data show around 70,000 clones, around two thirds seen once. The sequencing here drew on PBMCs, taken after 12 months of ibrutinib treatment. The receptor source for this set is a human donor with chronic lymphocytic leukemia.

The chain is built from TRBV7-9 and TRBJ1-1, with a weak D call TRBD1 (5 bases). V lost 4 bases, J lost 1 base, and 7 bases lay in between. CDR3 length: 13 amino acids. CDR1 is SEHNR, CDR2 FQNEAQ, per germline (reference sequence). In nucleotides, the CDR3 is TGTGCCAGCAGCTGGGGACGGAACACTGAAGCTTTCTTT. This codes for CASSWGRNTEAFF.

The V and J genes are TRBV2 and TRBJ2-3; 13 nucleotides agree with TRBD2. The CDR3 is 16 amino acids. Germline assignment: CDR1 SNHLY and CDR2 FYNNEI. V dropped 4 bases and J dropped 2; count of bases not matched to a gene: 3. CDR3 amino acids: CASSVTSGGATDTQYF. CDR3 sequence (DNA): TGTGCCAGCAGTGTAACTAGCGGGGGGGCCACAGATACGCAGTATTTT.

The chain joins TRBV5-1 to TRBJ1-3; 7 bases are a match to TRBD1. CDR1 SGHRS and CDR2 YFSETQ come from the germline V gene. V lost 4 bases, J lost 0 bases, and 7 bases stayed unmatched. The CDR3 has 16 amino acids. The CDR3 bases are TGCGCCAGCAGCGACCCGGGACAGAGCTCTGGAAACACCATATATTTT. Its translation is CASSDPGQSSGNTIYF.

In this sample, this clone turned up a few times. This sequence joins TRBV5-5 and TRBJ2-4; D gene uncertain. Per germline, CDR1 SGHKS and CDR2 YYEKEE (reference sequence). The CDR3 loop spans 12 amino acids. Deletions cut 4 bases from V and 14 bases from J, with 16 bases between. CDR3 bases: TGTGCCAGCAGCCAAGACCCGGGTCCTAAGTACTTC. This codes for CASSQDPGPKYF. Complete variable domain (other parts from reference TRBV5-5 and TRBJ2-4): DAGVTQSPTHLIKTRGQQVTLRCSPISGHKSVSWYQQVLGQGPQFIFQYYEKEERGRGNFPDRFSARQFPNYSSELNVNALLLGDSALYLCASSQDPGPKYFGAGTRLSVL.

The chain combines TRBV11-2 with TRBJ2-1; a possible D gene is TRBD2 (6 bases). Germline V lookup: CDR1 SGHAT, CDR2 FQNNGV. The germline V and J ends were trimmed by 0 bases and 7 bases, with 16 bases remaining between them. This CDR3 has 16 amino acids. DNA of the CDR3: TGTGCCAGCAGCTTAGATCTGAAGACTAGGTGGAATGAGCAGTTCTTC. As protein: CASSLDLKTRWNEQFF.

The chain combines TRBV9 with TRBJ2-1, with no clear D. Looked up from germline, CDR1 is SGDLS and CDR2 is YYNGEE. The CDR3 runs to 17 residues. Trimming removed 0 bases from V and 3 bases from J, with 16 bases in between. The DNA of the CDR3 is TGTGCCAGCAGCGTAGCTCGGGCCGCCCCCGGCTACAATGAGCAGTTCTTC. Its protein product is CASSVARAAPGYNEQFF.

This clone showed up just once. The V call is TRBV5-1, the J call TRBJ2-7; TRBD1 matches at 9 bases. The CDR3 is made up of 14 amino acids. J gave up 1 base and V 4 bases, and 3 bases lay outside the gene matches. Per the germline V gene, CDR1 is SGHRS and CDR2 is YFSETQ. The CDR3 DNA sequence: TGCGCCAGCAGCACCGGGACAGGGTCCTACGAGCAGTACTTC. Translated, it gives CASSTGTGSYEQYF. Variable domain in full (rest from reference TRBV5-1 and TRBJ2-7): KAGVTQTPRYLIKTRGQQVTLSCSPISGHRSVSWYQQTPGQGLQFLFEYFSETQRNKGNFPGRFSGRQFSNSRSEMNVSTLELGDSALYLCASSTGTGSYEQYFGPGTRLTVT.

There are a few counts of this clone. This chain joins TRBV18 and TRBJ1-2; 7 nucleotides line up with TRBD1. The CDR3 spans 14 residues. Germline assignment: CDR1 KGHSH and CDR2 LQKENI. The junction had 2 bases not matched to a gene; V was cut back by 3 bases and J by 1 base. The DNA of the CDR3 is TGTGCCAGCTCACCGGGACAGTTTAACTATGGCTACACCTTC. It encodes CASSPGQFNYGYTF.

This clone has a handful of counts. The genes are TRBV6-6 and TRBJ1-5; D is unresolved. This CDR3 comprises 13 residues. Germline loops: CDR1 MNHNY, CDR2 SVGAGI (reference sequence). Trimming pared 6 bases from V and 0 bases from J, leaving 6 bases between. The CDR3 spells CASRGVSNQPQHF. CDR3 sequence (DNA): TGTGCCAGCAGGGGAGTTAGCAATCAGCCCCAGCATTTT.

This clone has just a few counts. The chain couples TRBV6-6 to TRBJ2-1; D might be TRBD2 (5 bases). Trimming took off 2 bases at V and 13 bases at J, with 9 bases between the two ends. The CDR3 length is 11 residues. Germline-derived CDR1 and CDR2 are MNHNY and SVGAGI (reference sequence). The CDR3 sequence is CASSYGSLQFF. Here the CDR3 DNA reads TGTGCCAGCAGTTACGGGAGTCTCCAGTTCTTC.

The J gene is TRBJ1-3, the V gene TRBV6-6; TRBD1 matches 7 bases. Germline assignment: CDR1 MNHNY and CDR2 SVGAGI (reference sequence). This CDR3 region has 15 residues. V lost 6 bases to trimming and J lost 0 bases; unmatched junction nucleotides: 5. This CDR3 is CASSRQGNSGNTIYF. Written as DNA, the CDR3 is TGTGCCAGCAGCCGACAGGGTAACTCTGGAAACACCATATATTTT.

In DNA form, the CDR3 reads TGTGCCAGCAGCCATTACAGGGAGGCTGGCACCGGGGAGCTGTTTTTT. Its protein product is CASSHYREAGTGELFF. The chain uses TRBV7-2 and TRBJ2-2; possibly TRBD1 or TRBD2 for D (6 bases each). V was trimmed by 5 bases and J by 4 bases, leaving 17 bases between them. Germline lookup yields CDR1 SGHTA and CDR2 FQGNSA. This CDR3 spans 16 amino acids.

The V and J genes are TRBV7-9 and TRBJ1-4, with 7 bases matching TRBD1. V dropped 1 base and J dropped 7; count of bases not matched to a gene: 6. Germline values: CDR1 SEHNR, CDR2 FQNEAQ (reference sequence). This CDR3 has 15 amino acids. CDR3 coding DNA: TGTGCCAGCAGCTTAGGGGACAGACAGGGTGAAAAACTGTTTTTT. Translating gives CASSLGDRQGEKLFF.

The V and J genes are TRBV30 and TRBJ1-4, with TRBD1 matching over 7 bases. Trimming cost V 0 bases and J 8 bases; bases outside gene matches: 6. The CDR3 is made up of 14 amino acids. Germline CDR1 is GTSNPN and CDR2 is SVGIG (reference sequence). The CDR3 nucleotides are TGTGCCTGGAGTGTAGGATCACAGGGGGAAAAACTGTTTTTT. This encodes CAWSVGSQGEKLFF.

The chain couples TRBV5-1 to TRBJ2-3; D is uncertain. This CDR3 is built from 14 residues. Trimming cost V 2 bases and J 0 bases, with 7 bases left between them. The germline CDR1 and CDR2 sequences are SGHRS and YFSETQ. CDR3 bases: TGCGCCAGCAGCTTACACTCTAGCACAGATACGCAGTATTTT. Translating gives CASSLHSSTDTQYF.

This chain joins TRBV9 and TRBJ2-3; 8 bases match TRBD2. The CDR3 loop spans 15 amino acids. Trimming cost V 2 bases and J 2 bases; bases outside gene matches: 4. CDR1 is SGDLS and CDR2 is YYNGEE in the germline V gene. The CDR3 DNA is TGTGCCAGCAGCGTGTCTAGCGGGTACACAGATACGCAGTATTTT. This translates into CASSVSSGYTDTQYF.